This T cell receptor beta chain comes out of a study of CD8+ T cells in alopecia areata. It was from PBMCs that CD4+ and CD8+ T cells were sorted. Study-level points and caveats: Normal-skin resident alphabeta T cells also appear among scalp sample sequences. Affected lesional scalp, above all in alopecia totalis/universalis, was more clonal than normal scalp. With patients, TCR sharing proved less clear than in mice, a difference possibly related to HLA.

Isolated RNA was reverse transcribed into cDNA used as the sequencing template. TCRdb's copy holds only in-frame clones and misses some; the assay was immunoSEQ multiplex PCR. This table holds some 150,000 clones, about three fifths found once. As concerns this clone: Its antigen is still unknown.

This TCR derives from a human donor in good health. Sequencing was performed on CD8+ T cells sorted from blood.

For the CDR3, the DNA is TGTGCCAGCAGCTTAGAATACGGCATGGGGGAAGCTAGCACAGATACGCAGTATTTT. As protein: CASSLEYGMGEASTDTQYF. V gene TRBV7-9 combines with J gene TRBJ2-3, with D tentatively TRBD1 or TRBD2 (5 bases each). Germline CDR1 is SEHNR and CDR2 is FQNEAQ (reference sequence). The CDR3 covers 19 residues. V was clipped by 1 base and J by 0 bases, with 20 bases between them.